Included here is one T cell receptor beta chain sequence, with context. Sequencing was performed with immunoSEQ multiplex PCR; in TCRdb, only in-frame clones are kept and a portion is missing. The repertoire holds about 110,000 clones, with roughly 84% as singletons. This sample stems from a study of T cell responses to AZD1222 COVID-19 vaccine. The V gene's germline CDR1 is LNHDA and CDR2 SQIVND (reference sequence). Trimming took 5 bases from V and 6 from J; bases not matched to a gene: 8. This CDR3 has 14 amino acids. This chain connects TRBV19 to TRBJ2-5, with 8 bases aligning to TRBD1. The source is an adult in good health. Sample: peripheral blood, taken on day 0 of AZD1222 vaccination. CDR3: CASSQGQGGKTQYF. CDR3 DNA sequence: TGTGCCAGTAGTCAAGGACAGGGCGGAAAGACCCAGTACTTC.